A single sample gave rise to the 32 T cell receptor beta chains below, sequenced in a study of shared clonotypes between healthy human individuals. TCRdb keeps only in-frame clones here, not all; method: immunoSEQ multiplex PCR. The table has nearly 750,000 clones, just under 75% seen once; the top ten hold over 1.5%. The sample taken for sequencing was memory CD4+ T cells sorted from blood. Subset in this sample: CD45RA-negative fraction. Receptors originate from a woman aged 25 to 39 in good health.

This rearrangement joins TRBV7-2 to TRBJ2-7; TRBD1 agrees at 11 bases. V lost 5 bases and J lost 7; bases outside the gene matches: 13. From germline, CDR1 is SGHTA and CDR2 FQGNSA. The CDR3 length is 16 residues. The CDR3 sequence: CASSPSLDRGRWEQYF. CDR3 sequence (DNA): TGTGCCAGCAGCCCGAGTCTGGACAGGGGGCGTTGGGAGCAGTACTTC.

This clone was detected only once. The genes are TRBV5-6 and TRBJ2-7, with TRBD2 matching 12 bases. Germline V gives CDR1 SGHDT, CDR2 YYEEEE. Unmatched junction bases numbered 16, after V lost 5 bases and J lost 7 bases. The length of the CDR3 is 17 residues. The CDR3, as DNA: TGTGCCAGCAGTTCCCCGGGGCTAGCGGGAGGGCCAGAAGAGCAGTACTTC. Its translation is CASSSPGLAGGPEEQYF.

V is TRBV7-9 and J is TRBJ1-3; 7 bases map to TRBD1. Looked up from germline, CDR1 is SEHNR and CDR2 is FQNEAQ (reference sequence). V lost 2 bases to trimming and J lost 0 bases; unmatched junction nucleotides: 1. The CDR3 consists of 15 residues. CDR3 sequence: CASSLRDSSGNTIYF. The CDR3 coding sequence is TGTGCCAGCAGCTTAAGGGACAGCTCTGGAAACACCATATATTTT.

This clone has more than one count but fewer than ten. The CDR3 sequence: CASSQLTVLSGYTF. CDR3 bases: TGTGCCAGCAGCCAACTGACAGTTTTAAGTGGCTACACCTTC. The rearrangement joins TRBV14 to TRBJ1-2; D perhaps matches TRBD1 (5 bases). CDR1 is SGHDN, CDR2 FVKESK, per germline. The CDR3 runs to 14 residues. Trimming left V 2 bases short and J 7 bases short, with 14 bases between. The whole variable domain, filled in from reference TRBV14 and TRBJ1-2, reads EAGVTQFPSHSVIEKGQTVTLRCDPISGHDNLYWYRRVMGKEIKFLLHFVKESKQDESGMPNNRFLAERTGGTYSTLKVQPAELEDSGVYFCASSQLTVLSGYTFGSGTRLTVV.

The rearrangement links TRBV18 to TRBJ1-1; D unclear. CDR1 and CDR2 from the germline V gene are KGHSH and LQKENI. The CDR3 is 15 residues long. Trimming cost V 7 bases and J 1 base, with 16 bases left between them. The chain's CDR3 is CASYGPPGGNTEAFF. DNA of the CDR3: TGTGCCAGCTATGGGCCTCCAGGCGGGAACACTGAAGCTTTCTTT.

This sequence joins TRBV6-6 and TRBJ1-4; D is unresolved. From germline, CDR1 is MNHNY and CDR2 SVGAGI (reference sequence). CDR3 length equals 15 residues. V was shortened by 0 bases and J by 8 bases, with 13 bases between the two germline ends. CDR3 nucleotide sequence: TGTGCCAGCAGTTACTCGAGGGCGACTACGGAAAAACTGTTTTTT. Its translation: CASSYSRATTEKLFF.

V gene TRBV5-1 combines with J gene TRBJ1-2; perhaps TRBD1 as D (6 bases). The V end lost 0 bases, the J end lost 1 base, and 10 bases lay between the germline ends. Germline V gene data show CDR1 as SGHRS and CDR2 as YFSETQ. CDR3 length: 15 residues. CDR3 residues: CASSLGQADNYGYTF. The CDR3 DNA reads TGCGCCAGCAGCTTGGGACAGGCCGATAACTATGGCTACACCTTC.

With respect to this clone: Other DNA sequences in the same sample also yield this CDR3. The rearrangement joins TRBV28 to TRBJ2-7; 10 nucleotides match TRBD1. V gave up 6 bases and J gave up 1 base; unmatched junction bases: 6. Germline V gives CDR1 MDHEN, CDR2 SYDVKM. The CDR3 covers 15 residues. The CDR3 sequence: CASRSPGQGSYEQYF. The CDR3 DNA reads as TGTGCCAGCAGAAGTCCGGGACAGGGGTCCTACGAGCAGTACTTC.

This chain connects TRBV5-1 to TRBJ2-5; 7 nucleotides match TRBD1. The V gene's germline CDR1 is SGHRS and CDR2 YFSETQ. Trimming removed 5 bases from V and 4 bases from J; junction bases left unmatched: 8. The length of the CDR3 is 14 residues. CDR3 protein: CASRNDRAGETQYF. In DNA form, the CDR3 reads TGCGCCAGCAGAAACGACAGGGCCGGAGAGACCCAGTACTTC.

J is TRBJ1-2 and V is TRBV6-1; D might be TRBD1 (6 bases). Germline CDR1 reads MNHNS; CDR2 reads SASEGT. V was pared by 5 bases and J by 4 bases, with 17 bases between. The CDR3 contains 15 residues. The CDR3 is CASSTGGTRGYGYTF. The CDR3 coding sequence is TGTGCCAGCAGTACTGGGGGCACTCGGGGCTATGGCTACACCTTC.

This chain connects TRBV11-2 to TRBJ1-5; perhaps TRBD1 as D (5 bases). The germline V gene has CDR1 SGHAT and CDR2 FQNNGV. The CDR3 sequence is 14 residues long. Between the trimmed V and J ends, which lost 5 bases and 0 bases, there was a span of 8 bases. CDR3 nucleotide sequence: TGTGCCAGCAGCCTGACAGATAGCAATCAGCCCCAGCATTTT. This translates into CASSLTDSNQPQHF.

V and J are TRBV19 and TRBJ2-2; D is ambiguous. The CDR3 length is 17 residues. V was trimmed by 4 bases and J by 0 bases, leaving 15 bases between them. Germline V CDR1 and CDR2: LNHDA, SQIVND (reference sequence). The CDR3 DNA reads TGTGCCAGTAGTACCATCAAGGACCGGACGAACACCGGGGAGCTGTTTTTT. Translation: CASSTIKDRTNTGELFF.

This chain uses TRBV5-1 with TRBJ1-2; 10 nucleotides line up with TRBD1. Germline V gene lookup returns CDR1 SGHRS and CDR2 YFSETQ. The V segment lost 6 bases and the J segment 0 bases; nucleotides outside the gene matches: 11. The CDR3 length is 17 residues. CDR3 region: CASKTGQGILANYGYTF. The CDR3 DNA sequence: TGCGCCAGCAAAACGGGACAGGGGATCTTGGCTAACTATGGCTACACCTTC.

The gene calls are TRBV30 and TRBJ2-5, with 7 bases identical to TRBD2. From germline, CDR1 is GTSNPN and CDR2 SVGIG (reference sequence). The CDR3 has 16 amino acids. V was clipped by 2 bases and J by 0 bases; unmatched bases: 9. The CDR3 region is CAWSSRLAGYQETQYF. In DNA, the CDR3 is TGTGCCTGGAGTTCGCGACTAGCAGGGTACCAAGAGACCCAGTACTTC.

The sample holds one count of this clone. The J gene is TRBJ2-7, the V gene TRBV5-5; D remains ambiguous. This CDR3 is 12 amino acids long. Trimming took off 3 bases at V and 6 bases at J, with 10 bases between the two ends. Germline CDR1 SGHKS, CDR2 YYEKEE (reference sequence). Here the CDR3 reads CASSSHGGEQYF. CDR3 nucleotides: TGTGCCAGCAGCTCACACGGCGGCGAGCAGTACTTC.

V usage is TRBV7-9 and J usage is TRBJ1-2, with no clear D. The CDR3 is 13 amino acids. Germline CDR1 reads SEHNR; CDR2 reads FQNEAQ (reference sequence). Between the trimmed V and J ends, which lost 2 bases and 8 bases, there was a span of 12 bases. This chain's CDR3 is CASSLPGIEGYTF. CDR3 bases: TGTGCCAGCAGCTTACCGGGAATTGAAGGCTACACCTTC.

This sequence joins TRBV7-2 and TRBJ2-7; TRBD2 might be the D (5 bases). Trimming removed 5 bases from V and 0 bases from J, with 14 bases in between. The germline V gene encodes CDR1 SGHTA and CDR2 FQGNSA. The CDR3 has 15 amino acids. CDR3 residues: CASSKLGSVSYEQYF. The CDR3 nucleotides are TGTGCCAGCAGCAAACTCGGTAGCGTCTCCTACGAGCAGTACTTC.

V is TRBV4-1 and J is TRBJ1-2; no clear D gene. Germline CDR1 is MGHRA and CDR2 is YSYEKL. The V gene lost 3 bases and the J gene lost 0 bases, with 11 bases spanning the gap. CDR3 length equals 15 residues. The CDR3 DNA follows: TGCGCCAGCAGCCACAGCCGACGTGCTAACTATGGCTACACCTTC. This encodes CASSHSRRANYGYTF.

The CDR3 protein is CASSETPGSTEAFF. The DNA of the CDR3 is TGTGCCAGCAGTGAAACCCCAGGGAGCACTGAAGCTTTCTTT. This chain links TRBV6-4 with TRBJ1-1; D perhaps matches TRBD1 (5 bases). Germline CDR1 reads MRHNA; CDR2 reads SNTAGT. The CDR3 covers 14 residues. Trimming stripped 3 bases from V and 4 bases from J, with 12 bases between.

This clone was observed many times. The chain recombines TRBV6-1 with TRBJ1-2; no clear D gene. V gave up 8 bases and J gave up 4 bases, with 11 bases separating them. The CDR3 loop spans 12 amino acids. CDR1 and CDR2 (germline): MNHNS, SASEGT. The CDR3 DNA reads as TGTGCCAGCCAGAACGGCCGCTATGGCTACACCTTC. Amino acids: CASQNGRYGYTF.

This clone was detected only once. The chain links TRBV5-6 to TRBJ2-2; D possibly uses TRBD1 or TRBD2 (5 bases each). Trimming took 4 bases from V and 1 from J, leaving 11 bases between them. Germline loops: CDR1 SGHDT, CDR2 YYEEEE. The CDR3 sequence is 15 residues long. Written as DNA, the CDR3 is TGTGCCAGCAGCCTGGGGGTCCTGAACACCGGGGAGCTGTTTTTT. Translating gives CASSLGVLNTGELFF.

CDR3: CASSPGMLYQETQYF. CDR3 DNA sequence: TGTGCCAGCTCACCCGGGATGCTGTACCAAGAGACCCAGTACTTC. The rearrangement links TRBV18 to TRBJ2-5, with D tentatively TRBD2 (5 bases). The V end lost 3 bases, the J end lost 0 bases, and 11 bases lay between the germline ends. CDR1 is KGHSH, CDR2 LQKENI, per germline. This CDR3 contains 15 residues.

In its sample, this clone was seen a few times. The V call is TRBV2, the J call TRBJ1-3; 8 bases are a match to TRBD1. V gave up 6 bases and J gave up 4 bases; unmatched junction bases: 5. CDR3 length equals 14 residues. The germline CDR1 and CDR2 sequences are SNHLY and FYNNEI. In nucleotides, the CDR3 is TGTGCCAGCAGGGGGACAGGCCCAGGAAACACCATATATTTT. This encodes CASRGTGPGNTIYF.

This clone was seen just once. The rearrangement uses TRBV4-1 and TRBJ2-2; the match to TRBD2 covers 9 bases. V was pared by 6 bases and J by 7 bases, with 6 bases of the junction left unmatched. The CDR3 spans 14 residues. In germline, CDR1 is MGHRA, CDR2 YSYEKL. CDR3 residues: CASRAGGGDGELFF. As DNA, the CDR3 is TGCGCCAGCAGAGCGGGAGGCGGGGACGGGGAGCTGTTTTTT.

The rearrangement uses TRBV27 and TRBJ2-1; a weak D match, TRBD2 (5 bases). V lost 5 bases and J lost 5, with 16 bases in between. The CDR3 length is 15 residues. Germline V CDR1 and CDR2: MNHEY, SMNVEV (reference sequence). The CDR3 region is CASSRRVEGNNEQFF. The DNA for the CDR3 is TGTGCCAGCAGTCGGCGGGTGGAAGGTAACAATGAGCAGTTCTTC.

The table lists this clone with a few counts. The chain combines TRBV5-1 with TRBJ2-2; D unclear. Trimming took 1 base from V and 0 from J, leaving 10 bases between them. The V gene's germline CDR1 is SGHRS and CDR2 YFSETQ. This CDR3 has 16 residues. CDR3 loop: CASSLHGETNTGELFF. The CDR3 coding sequence is TGCGCCAGCAGCTTGCATGGAGAAACGAACACCGGGGAGCTGTTTTTT.

The chain joins TRBV19 to TRBJ2-7; TRBD1 might be the D (5 bases). The CDR3 extends over 13 amino acids. V was cut by 5 bases and J by 6 bases, with 14 bases left in between. The germline V gene encodes CDR1 LNHDA and CDR2 SQIVND (reference sequence). The CDR3 DNA reads TGTGCCAGTAGTGAACAGGTCTCTTCCGAGCAGTACTTC. This translates into CASSEQVSSEQYF.

This chain uses TRBV19 with TRBJ2-3, with D unresolved. Trimming pared 1 base from V and 3 bases from J, leaving 11 bases between. From germline, CDR1 is LNHDA and CDR2 SQIVND (reference sequence). There are 15 residues in the CDR3. CDR3 bases: TGTGCCAGTAGTATAGGGACCATCGCGACAGATACGCAGTATTTT. Amino acids: CASSIGTIATDTQYF. Filled out from reference TRBV19 and TRBJ2-3, the complete variable domain reads DGGITQSPKYLFRKEGQNVTLSCEQNLNHDAMYWYRQDPGQGLRLIYYSQIVNDFQKGDIAEGYSVSREKKESFPLTVTSAQKNPTAFYLCASSIGTIATDTQYFGPGTRLTVL.

Only a few counts were recorded for this clone. The rearrangement joins TRBV7-8 to TRBJ2-4; D not resolved. V shed 5 bases and J shed 7 bases, with 12 bases lying between them. The germline CDR1 and CDR2 sequences are SGHVS and FQNEAQ. The CDR3 has 13 amino acids. CDR3 loop: CASSPTAGNIQYF. As DNA, the CDR3 is TGTGCCAGCAGCCCCACTGCTGGGAACATTCAGTACTTC.

The gene calls are TRBV7-6 and TRBJ2-2; 9 nucleotides agree with TRBD2. The V segment lost 3 bases and the J segment 4 bases; nucleotides outside the gene matches: 18. The CDR3 is made up of 20 amino acids. Germline CDR1 reads SGHVS; CDR2 reads FNYEAQ. The CDR3 spells CASSFVAGGPFGLSTGELFF. CDR3 sequence (DNA): TGTGCCAGCAGCTTTGTGGCGGGAGGGCCTTTCGGTCTCTCCACCGGGGAGCTGTTTTTT.

This sequence joins TRBV6-1 and TRBJ2-7; D may be TRBD2 (6 bases). The V and J ends lost 2 bases and 4 bases respectively, with 15 bases between them. The CDR3 consists of 15 residues. Germline CDR1 reads MNHNS; CDR2 reads SASEGT. This CDR3 is CASSESPEGYYEQYF. CDR3 nucleotide sequence: TGTGCCAGCAGTGAATCTCCGGAGGGCTATTACGAGCAGTACTTC.

The genes are TRBV15 and TRBJ2-1; 8 bases agree with TRBD2. Germline-derived CDR1 and CDR2 are LNHNV and YYDKDF (reference sequence). V was pared by 3 bases and J by 7 bases, with 8 bases of the junction left unmatched. This CDR3 has 15 amino acids. CDR3 sequence (DNA): TGTGCCACCAGCAGTAGCTCGGCTAGCGGGAATGAGCAGTTCTTC. Translating gives CATSSSSASGNEQFF.